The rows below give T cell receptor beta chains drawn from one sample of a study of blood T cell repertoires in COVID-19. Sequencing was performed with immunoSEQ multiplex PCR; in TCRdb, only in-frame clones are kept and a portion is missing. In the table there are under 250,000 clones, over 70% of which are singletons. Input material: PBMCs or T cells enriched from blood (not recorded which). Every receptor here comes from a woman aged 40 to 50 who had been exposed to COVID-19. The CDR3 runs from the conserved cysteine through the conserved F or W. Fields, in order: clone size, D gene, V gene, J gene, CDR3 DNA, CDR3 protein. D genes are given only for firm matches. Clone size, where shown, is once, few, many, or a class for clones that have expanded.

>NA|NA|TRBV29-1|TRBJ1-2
TGCAGCGTTGGGGGCAGTACTAACTATGGCTACACCTTC
CSVGGSTNYGYTF
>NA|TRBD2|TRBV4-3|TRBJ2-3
TGCGCCAGCAGCCGGGGGAGACTAGCGGGAGGAGGGACGCAGTATTTT
CASSRGRLAGGGTQYF
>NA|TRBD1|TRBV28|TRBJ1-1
TGTGCCAGCAGTTCCAAGACAGGGGGCACTGAAGCTTTCTTT
CASSSKTGGTEAFF
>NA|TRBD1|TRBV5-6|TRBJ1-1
TGTGCCAGCGCTACAGAGGGGGCGGGTACTGAAGCTTTCTTT
CASATEGAGTEAFF
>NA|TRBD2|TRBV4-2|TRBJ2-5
TGTGCCAGCAGCCCCTTCTCGACCGCGGGGAGGGTTCAAGAGACCCAGTACTTC
CASSPFSTAGRVQETQYF
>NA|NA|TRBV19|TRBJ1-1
TGTGCCAGTAGTACCTTGGAGGGTCTGAACACTGAAGCTTTCTTT
CASSTLEGLNTEAFF
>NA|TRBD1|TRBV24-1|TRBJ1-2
TGTGCCTCGTCGACAGGGAATTATGGCTACACCTTC
CASSTGNYGYTF
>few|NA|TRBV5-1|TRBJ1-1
TGCGCCAGCAGCTCTGGACCGGGAGTGGGGACTGAAGCTTTCTTT
CASSSGPGVGTEAFF
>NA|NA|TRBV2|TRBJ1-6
TGTGCCAGATCCCCCGGTCTAGGACAGAATAATTCACCCCTCCACTTT
CARSPGLGQNNSPLHF
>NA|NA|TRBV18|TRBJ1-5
TGTGCCAGCTCACCACTTGAGTCCGGGGATAGCAATCAGCCCCAGCATTTT
CASSPLESGDSNQPQHF
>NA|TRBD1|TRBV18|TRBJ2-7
TGTGCCAGCTCACCACCGGGACAGGGTCATGGCGAGCAGTACTTC
CASSPPGQGHGEQYF
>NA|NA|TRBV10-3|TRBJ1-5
TGTGCCATCAGTACAGGGATTGATAGCAATCAGCCCCAGCATTTT
CAISTGIDSNQPQHF
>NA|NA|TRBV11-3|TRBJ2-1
TGTGCCAGCAGCGACAGTTTTTTTTTATCCTACAATGAGCAGTTCTTC
CASSDSFFLSYNEQFF
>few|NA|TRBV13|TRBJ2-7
TGTGCCAGCAGCTTCGGGGCCTACGAGCAGTACTTC
CASSFGAYEQYF
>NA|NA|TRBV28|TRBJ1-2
TGTGCCAGCAGTTTCTACGTAGCTAACTATGGCTACACCTTC
CASSFYVANYGYTF
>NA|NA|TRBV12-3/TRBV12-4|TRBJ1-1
TGTGCCAGCCACGGGGGGCCCGGTAAGGGTTTCTTT
CASHGGPGKGFF
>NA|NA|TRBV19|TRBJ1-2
TGTGCCAGTAGGGGTAGAAGACAGCCCCGGGATGGCTACACCTTC
CASRGRRQPRDGYTF
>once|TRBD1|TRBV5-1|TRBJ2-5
TGTGCCAGCAGCTTGGACAGGGTGCAAGAGACCCAGTACTTC
CASSLDRVQETQYF
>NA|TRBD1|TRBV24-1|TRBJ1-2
TGTGCCACCAGCACCGGGACAGGGAGACACTATGGCTACACCTTC
CATSTGTGRHYGYTF
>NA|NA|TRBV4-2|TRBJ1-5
TGTGCCAGCAGCCCTTCGGCGGCCGGAGGCAATCAGCCCCAGCATTTT
CASSPSAAGGNQPQHF
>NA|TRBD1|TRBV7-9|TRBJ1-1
TGTGCCAGCAGCCCCTGGACAGGGAACACTGAAGCTTTCTTT
CASSPWTGNTEAFF
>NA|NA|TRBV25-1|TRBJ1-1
TGTGCCAGCATAGAATCCCCGGGCGGGGGCGAACTCTTT
CASIESPGGGELF
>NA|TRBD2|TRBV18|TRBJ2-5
TGTGCCAGCTCAAAAACCGGGACTAGCCCCCAAGAGACCCAGTACTTC
CASSKTGTSPQETQYF
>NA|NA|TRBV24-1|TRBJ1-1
TGTGCCACCAGGTCCGGGATGAACACTGAAGCTTTCTTT
CATRSGMNTEAFF
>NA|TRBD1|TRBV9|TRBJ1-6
TGTGCCAGCAGCCCAAGCCGACAGGGTTGGGGTTCACCCCTCCACTTT
CASSPSRQGWGSPLHF
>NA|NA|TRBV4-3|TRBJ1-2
TGCGCCAGCAGCCAGGACAGAGGGGTAACTAACTATGGCTACACCTTC
CASSQDRGVTNYGYTF
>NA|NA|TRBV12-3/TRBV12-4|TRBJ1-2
TGTGCCAGCAGTTTCAACGGGAGGGGTGGCTACACCTTC
CASSFNGRGGYTF
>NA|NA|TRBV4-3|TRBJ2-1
TGCGCCAGCAGCCAAGGCCGGGGGGAGCAGTTCTTC
CASSQGRGEQFF
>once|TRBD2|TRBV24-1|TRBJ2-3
TGTGCCACCAGTGGCGGGGCCGTCCTAGCGGGAGCCCTTGATACGCAGTATTTT
CATSGGAVLAGALDTQYF
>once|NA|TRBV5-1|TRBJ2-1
TGTGCCAGCAACGAGGAGAGCTCCTACAATGAGCAGTTCTTC
CASNEESSYNEQFF
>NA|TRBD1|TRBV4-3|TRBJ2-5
TGCGCCAGCAGCCAAGGTGGCCGACAGGGACGAGACTTC
CASSQGGRQGRDF
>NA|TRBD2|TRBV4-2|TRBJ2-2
TGTGCCAGCAGCCAAGATACGGCTAGCGGGGGACACCCAAAGACCGGGGAGCTGTTTTTT
CASSQDTASGGHPKTGELFF
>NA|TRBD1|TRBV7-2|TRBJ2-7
TGTGCCAGCAGCTTGATAGGACAGGGGGCCAACGAGCAGTACTTC
CASSLIGQGANEQYF
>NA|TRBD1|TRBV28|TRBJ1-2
TGTGCCAGCAGCACGACAGGGGGCTATGGCTACACCTTC
CASSTTGGYGYTF